Listed below are T cell receptor beta chains from one sample, sequenced in a study of CD8 T cells in Susac syndrome. TCRdb recomputed calls from the immunoSEQ multiplex PCR reads with MiXCR, one row per CDR3 protein. Of about 150,000 distinct CDR3 sequences listed, approximately 96% were seen once; the top ten hold around 0.15%. Sequenced sample: CD4+ T cells from PBMCs. These receptors all stem from a human donor with Susac syndrome. Each CDR3 is given with its conserved first and last residue. D genes are given only for firm matches. The size entry is marked missing in some rows and otherwise reads once, few, many or a size class.

TRBV6-2/TRBV6-3	TRBJ2-7	.	.	TGTGCCAGCAGTCTCTGGACCTACGAGCAGTACTTC	CASSLWTYEQYF
TRBV2	TRBJ2-2	.	.	TGTGCCAGCAGCGGTAAGGGGCTGGACACCGGGGAGCTGTTTTTT	CASSGKGLDTGELFF
TRBV14	TRBJ1-3	.	.	TGTGCCAGCAGCACAAGACTTGGATACCCCTCTGGAAACACCATATATTTT	CASSTRLGYPSGNTIYF
TRBV3-1	TRBJ2-7	.	TRBD2	TGTGCCAGCAGCCAATCCATCCCTCGACTAGCGGTGGACTACGAGCAGTACTTC	CASSQSIPRLAVDYEQYF
TRBV27	TRBJ2-5	once	.	TGTGCCAGCAGTTTATCCCGCAGCCAGGAGACCCAGTACTTC	CASSLSRSQETQYF
TRBV9	TRBJ1-6	.	TRBD1	TGTGCCAGCAGCGTAGGTGACAGGGTCCATTCACCCCTCCACTTT	CASSVGDRVHSPLHF
TRBV5-6	TRBJ1-1	once	.	TGTGCCAGCAGCTTCTGGGGGTACACTGAAGCTTTCTTT	CASSFWGYTEAFF
TRBV20-1	TRBJ2-2	.	TRBD2	TGCAGTGCCACCATAGCGGGGCGAGGAACCGGGGAGCTGTTTTTT	CSATIAGRGTGELFF
TRBV18	TRBJ1-5	.	.	TGTGCCAGCTCACTGCAACAAGGGAATCAGCCCCAGCATTTT	CASSLQQGNQPQHF
TRBV5-1	TRBJ2-7	.	TRBD1	TGCGCCAGCAGCGGGACAGATTACGAGCAGTACTTC	CASSGTDYEQYF
TRBV9	TRBJ2-5	.	TRBD1	TGTGCCAGCAGCGTGGGACAGGGGGCGAGTGAGACCCAGTACTTC	CASSVGQGASETQYF
TRBV12-3/TRBV12-4	TRBJ2-1	.	TRBD1	TGTGCCAGCAGCCAGGGGGTCCCATACAATGAGCAGTTCTTC	CASSQGVPYNEQFF
TRBV11-3	TRBJ2-1	once	.	TGTGCCAGCAGCTTAGATGCAGCTGAGCAGTTCTTC	CASSLDAAEQFF